What follows describes a single T cell receptor (beta chain). What it binds is unknown. Sample treatment: oral pan-JAK inhibitor, 5-10 mg twice daily. Collection of lesional scalp punch biopsies and peripheral blood was performed in alopecia areata patients. Sequencing templates came from extracted RNA that was reverse transcribed into cDNA. Only in-frame clones appear in the TCRdb table, and some are missing; sequencing was by immunoSEQ multiplex PCR. The sample lists approximately 180,000 clones, approximately 55% seen once, with roughly a tenth in the top ten. Deletions cut 7 bases from V and 0 bases from J, with 20 bases between. The CDR3 covers 16 residues. The germline CDR1 and CDR2 sequences are GTSNPN and SVGIG (reference sequence). This entry belongs to a study of CD8+ T cells in alopecia areata. Whole-study context: A 6-month period off drug followed tofacitinib, which lasted 6 to 18 months.

General observations from the study: Baseline CD8+ expansion's link to response remains uncertain, as there was one nonresponder.

This specimen consisted of CD8+ T cells sorted from blood, obtained at week 24, from a patient treated with tofacitinib. The sequence derives from a human donor with alopecia areata. The rearrangement joins TRBV30 to TRBJ2-3; TRBD2 is a possible D gene (6 bases). CDR3 amino acids: CASQLGTDASTDTQYF. CDR3 DNA sequence: TGTGCCTCACAACTCGGGACTGATGCTAGCACAGATACGCAGTATTTT.